This T cell receptor beta chain was profiled in a study of blood T cell repertoires in COVID-19. Study-level information: T cells, B-cell-depleted T cells, or PBMCs provided the cDNA or gDNA that served as material.

Only one count was recorded for this clone. The CDR3 is 16 amino acids. Germline trimming cut 2 bases from V and 0 bases from J; bases unmatched to any gene: 3. Germline CDR1 MNHNS, CDR2 SASEGT. Here immunoSEQ multiplex PCR was the method, and the copy in TCRdb shows in-frame clones only, minus some. The sample yields roughly 120,000 clones, approximately 80% seen once. This receptor was taken from a man aged 65 to 85 with acute or convalescent COVID-19. J is TRBJ1-4 and V is TRBV6-1, with TRBD1 matching over 7 bases. The sample comprised peripheral blood. The CDR3: CASSEYRGTTNEKLFF. Here the CDR3 DNA reads TGTGCCAGCAGTGAATACAGGGGAACAACTAATGAAAAACTGTTTTTT.